This TCR beta chain was found in a study of blood T cell repertoires in COVID-19. In the original workflow: Reference gene primer amplification gave estimated nucleated cell counts. Sequencing used immunoSEQ multiplex PCR; TCRdb keeps in-frame clones, though not all of them. For V, J and clone size, that table is used; D and trimming come from the DNA. The profile shows 290,000 or so clones, nearly 90% of them singletons. Germline V gene lookup returns CDR1 LNHDA and CDR2 SQIVND (reference sequence). CDR3 length equals 13 residues. Unmatched junction bases numbered 4, after V lost 4 bases and J lost 6 bases.

This sequence originates from a woman between 18 and 29 years old with acute COVID-19. The V call is TRBV19, the J call TRBJ2-7; 9 bases align to TRBD1. Sequenced material: PBMCs or T cells enriched from blood (not recorded which). The CDR3 reads CASSTRTGVEQYF. Here the CDR3 DNA reads TGTGCCAGTAGTACCAGGACAGGGGTCGAGCAGTACTTC.